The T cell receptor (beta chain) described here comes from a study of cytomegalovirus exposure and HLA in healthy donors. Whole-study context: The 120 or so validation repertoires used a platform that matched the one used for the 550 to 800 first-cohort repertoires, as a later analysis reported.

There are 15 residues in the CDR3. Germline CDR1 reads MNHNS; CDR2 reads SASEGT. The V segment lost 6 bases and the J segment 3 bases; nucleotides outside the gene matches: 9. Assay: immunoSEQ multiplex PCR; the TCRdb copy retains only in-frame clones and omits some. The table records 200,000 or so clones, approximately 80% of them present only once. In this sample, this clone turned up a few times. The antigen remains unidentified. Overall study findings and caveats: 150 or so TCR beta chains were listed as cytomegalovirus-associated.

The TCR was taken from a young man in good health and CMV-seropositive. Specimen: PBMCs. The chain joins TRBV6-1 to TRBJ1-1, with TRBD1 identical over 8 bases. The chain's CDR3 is CASRAGQGGYTEAFF. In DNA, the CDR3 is TGTGCCAGCAGGGCAGGACAGGGTGGTTACACTGAAGCTTTCTTT.